Each of the 30 T cell receptor beta chains below was sequenced from the same sample in a study of blood T cell repertoires in COVID-19. Using immunoSEQ multiplex PCR, the repertoire was profiled, and TCRdb retains in-frame clones only, with some absent. The sample gives over 65,000 clones, about 87% of which show up once; around 1.1% is in the top ten. The material sequenced was peripheral blood. These receptors were taken from a human donor in a cohort sampled during active COVID-19.

The chain uses TRBV7-3 and TRBJ2-1; 9 nucleotides match TRBD1. The length of the CDR3 is 14 residues. The V gene's germline CDR1 is SGHTA and CDR2 FQGTGA. J was trimmed by 10 bases and V by 3 bases; bases with no gene match: 7. CDR3 sequence (DNA): TGTGCCAGCAGCTTGGGACAGGGTCTGATGGAGCAGTTCTTC. Encoded protein: CASSLGQGLMEQFF. The entire variable domain, with the rest obtained from reference TRBV7-3 and TRBJ2-1, is as follows: GAGVSQTPSNKVTEKGKYVELRCDPISGHTALYWYRQSLGQGPEFLIYFQGTGAADDSGLPNDRFFAVRPEGSVSTLKIQRTERGDSAVYLCASSLGQGLMEQFFGPGTRLTVL.

The rearrangement joins TRBV2 to TRBJ2-5; D perhaps matches TRBD2 (7 bases). There are 13 residues in the CDR3. The V gene's germline CDR1 is SNHLY and CDR2 FYNNEI. The V and J ends lost 8 bases and 0 bases respectively, with 10 bases between them. The CDR3 sequence: CASGGDNQETQYF. DNA for the CDR3: TGTGCCAGCGGGGGGGACAACCAAGAGACCCAGTACTTC.

The V call is TRBV11-1, the J call TRBJ1-3; the match to TRBD1 covers 10 bases. The germline CDR1 and CDR2 sequences are SGHAT and FQDESV (reference sequence). This CDR3 has 13 amino acids. The junction had 4 bases not matched to a gene; V was cut back by 5 bases and J by 9 bases. The CDR3 DNA follows: TGTGCCAGCAGCACGGGACAGGGGCTCACCATATATTTT. The encoded protein is CASSTGQGLTIYF.

The chain carries TRBV29-1 and TRBJ1-1; 7 nucleotides match TRBD1. Germline V gene sequence: CDR1 SQVTM, CDR2 ANQGSEA. The CDR3 consists of 13 residues. Trimming took 6 bases from V and 4 from J; bases not matched to a gene: 8. The CDR3 reads CSVRPGGSTEAFF. The CDR3 DNA follows: TGCAGCGTCCGCCCAGGGGGGAGCACTGAAGCTTTCTTT. The full variable domain, completed using reference TRBV29-1 and TRBJ1-1, is SAVISQKPSRDICQRGTSLTIQCQVDSQVTMMFWYRQQPGQSLTLIATANQGSEATYESGFVIDKFPISRPNLTFSTLTVSNMSPEDSSIYLCSVRPGGSTEAFFGQGTRLTVV.

This chain joins TRBV18 and TRBJ1-3; 7 bases are shared with TRBD1. The trim removed 6 bases at V and 0 bases at J, leaving 8 bases unmatched. Per the germline V gene, CDR1 is KGHSH and CDR2 is LQKENI. The CDR3 has 16 residues. The CDR3 region is CASSRDRQSSGNTIYF. The DNA for the CDR3 is TGTGCCAGCTCCAGGGACAGACAATCCTCTGGAAACACCATATATTTT.

This chain's CDR3 is CASNSQPGVGTLHF. The CDR3 DNA reads TGTGCCAGCAATAGCCAACCAGGGGTCGGGACCCTCCACTTT. The V call is TRBV27, the J call TRBJ1-6, with a possible D match to TRBD1 (6 bases). Trimming took off 7 bases at V and 14 bases at J, with 21 bases between the two ends. CDR1 is MNHEY and CDR2 is SMNVEV in the germline V gene (reference sequence). The length of the CDR3 is 14 residues.

Remarks on this clone: Other DNA sequences in this sample translate to the same CDR3. The genes are TRBV11-2 and TRBJ2-1; 10 positions match TRBD1. Per germline, CDR1 SGHAT and CDR2 FQNNGV. The CDR3 loop spans 15 amino acids. V lost 5 bases and J lost 4; bases outside the gene matches: 5. CDR3 coding DNA: TGTGCCAGCAGCCTTCGGACAGGGGGGTACAATGAGCAGTTCTTC. It is translated as CASSLRTGGYNEQFF.

This chain joins TRBV28 and TRBJ1-2; no definite D call. The CDR3 is made up of 13 amino acids. Germline assignment: CDR1 MDHEN and CDR2 SYDVKM. Trimming shortened V by 5 bases and J by 8 bases, and 15 bases separated the two germline ends. CDR3 in amino acids: CASSQDLNGGYTF. As DNA, the CDR3 is TGTGCCAGCAGTCAGGACTTAAATGGAGGCTACACCTTC.

This chain uses TRBV6-6 with TRBJ2-1; 9 positions match TRBD1. J lost 7 bases, V lost 6 bases, and 7 bases had no gene match. Germline assignment: CDR1 MNHNY and CDR2 SVGAGI (reference sequence). This CDR3 region has 14 residues. As DNA, the CDR3 is TGTGCCAGCAGCCTGACAGGGGGAAGAAATGAGCAGTTCTTC. Amino acids: CASSLTGGRNEQFF.

The gene calls are TRBV5-1 and TRBJ2-3; 9 bases map to TRBD2. CDR1 SGHRS and CDR2 YFSETQ come from the germline V gene. V lost 2 bases, J lost 6 bases, and 7 bases stayed unmatched. The CDR3 runs to 15 residues. CDR3 bases: TGCGCCAGCAGCTTTGATAGTCTAGCGGGGGATACGCAGTATTTT. It is translated as CASSFDSLAGDTQYF.

The chain carries TRBV18 and TRBJ1-2; D gene uncertain. Germline V CDR1 and CDR2: KGHSH, LQKENI. V was trimmed by 3 bases and J by 5 bases, leaving 7 bases between them. This CDR3 has 12 residues. The CDR3 here is CASSPEIYGYTF. CDR3 bases: TGTGCCAGCTCACCCGAGATTTATGGCTACACCTTC.

The chain couples TRBV10-1 to TRBJ2-1, with D perhaps TRBD1 (6 bases). Germline-derived CDR1 and CDR2 are WNHNN and SYGVQD (reference sequence). Trimming shortened V by 2 bases and J by 6 bases, and 20 bases separated the two germline ends. This CDR3 spans 17 amino acids. CDR3: CASSEGPTVRGSNEQFF. The CDR3 DNA reads TGCGCCAGCAGTGAGGGGCCGACAGTAAGGGGGAGCAATGAGCAGTTCTTC.

This clone has only one observation. The chain joins TRBV6-4 to TRBJ1-4; no clear D gene. V was clipped by 2 bases and J by 4 bases, with 14 bases between them. Germline values: CDR1 MRHNA, CDR2 SNTAGT. The CDR3 runs 16 residues. CDR3 in amino acids: CASSDLPEMYNEKLFF. The CDR3 DNA reads as TGTGCCAGCAGTGACCTCCCGGAGATGTATAATGAAAAACTGTTTTTT.

The chain joins TRBV21-1 to TRBJ2-1; TRBD2 reflects the table's D call only, with no check against the DNA. TRBV21-1 is reported as a pseudogene. This CDR3 comprises 24 residues. The CDR3 loop is CASSTNRQALTGTSGRASPNEQFF. The CDR3 bases are TGTGCCAGCAGCACCAACCGCCAAGCCTTAACCGGGACTAGCGGGAGGGCTTCACCCAATGAGCAGTTCTTC.

The chain is built from TRBV15 and TRBJ1-1, with a tentative D call TRBD1 (6 bases). Germline CDR1 LNHNV, CDR2 YYDKDF (reference sequence). The CDR3 extends over 16 amino acids. The ends were cut back, 3 bases at V and 2 bases at J, with 16 bases in the middle. The CDR3 is CATSRTWGQDNTEAFF. DNA of the CDR3: TGTGCCACCAGCAGGACTTGGGGGCAAGACAACACTGAAGCTTTCTTT. Based on the CDR3 plus reference TRBV15 and TRBJ1-1, the full variable domain is DAMVIQNPRYQVTQFGKPVTLSCSQTLNHNVMYWYQQKSSQAPKLLFHYYDKDFNNEADTPDNFQSRRPNTSFCFLDIRSPGLGDTAMYLCATSRTWGQDNTEAFFGQGTRLTVV.

This clone was seen once. The chain recombines TRBV7-3 with TRBJ2-7, with 7 positions matching TRBD2. Germline CDR1 is SGHTA and CDR2 is FQGTGA. The V gene end was trimmed by 1 base and the J gene end by 6 bases; junction bases not matched to a gene: 6. The CDR3 has 14 residues. The CDR3 sequence: CASSLSGRAGEQYF. The CDR3, as DNA: TGTGCCAGCAGCTTAAGTGGGAGGGCCGGCGAGCAGTACTTC.

The chain carries TRBV27 and TRBJ2-3; 14 bases map to TRBD2. Germline V CDR1 and CDR2: MNHEY, SMNVEV (reference sequence). Trimming cost V 5 bases and J 11 bases; bases outside gene matches: 15. The CDR3 sequence is 17 residues long. The CDR3 loop is CASSPLTSGRASGEQYF. CDR3 DNA: TGTGCCAGCAGTCCCTTGACTAGCGGGAGGGCCAGTGGTGAGCAGTATTTT.

V is TRBV6-2 or TRBV6-3 and J is TRBJ1-1, with 9 bases that match TRBD1. The CDR3 contains 15 residues. The germline V gene has CDR1 MNHEY and CDR2 SVGEGT. The trim removed 5 bases at V and 2 bases at J, leaving 6 bases unmatched. The CDR3 DNA reads TGTGCCAGCAGTCCCGGGACAGGGCCAAACACTGAAGCTTTCTTT. It yields the protein CASSPGTGPNTEAFF.

This chain uses TRBV6-4 with TRBJ2-1, with 7 bases fitting TRBD1. The germline V gene has CDR1 MRHNA and CDR2 SNTAGT. V shed 8 bases, J shed 4 bases, and the junction held 11 bases outside the gene matches. This CDR3 region has 15 residues. CDR3 residues: CASLPGQRRYNEQFF. Here the CDR3 DNA reads TGTGCCAGCCTTCCGGGACAGAGAAGATACAATGAGCAGTTCTTC.

The chain links TRBV12-3 or TRBV12-4 to TRBJ1-4; a weak D match, TRBD1 (5 bases). V shed 6 bases and J shed 7 bases, with 9 bases lying between them. This CDR3 region has 12 residues. The CDR3 loop reads CASRGVTEKLFF. In DNA, the CDR3 is TGTGCCAGCAGAGGGGTTACTGAAAAACTGTTTTTT.

This chain connects TRBV18 to TRBJ2-5; TRBD2 might be the D (5 bases). CDR3 size: 14 residues. Germline assignment: CDR1 KGHSH and CDR2 LQKENI. V was shortened by 2 bases and J by 5 bases, with 12 bases between the two germline ends. Here the CDR3 DNA reads TGTGCCAGCTCACCAAATTTCTCGGGGGAGACCCAGTACTTC. It codes for CASSPNFSGETQYF.

This chain uses TRBV21-1 with TRBJ1-2; the table assigns TRBD1, which was not confirmed against the DNA. TRBV21-1 is a pseudogene. CDR3 length equals 13 residues. The CDR3 spells CASSKARQYGYTF. The CDR3 bases are TGTGCCAGCAGCAAAGCCCGACAGTATGGCTACACCTTC.

The V and J genes are TRBV11-2 and TRBJ2-2; tentative D call: TRBD2 (6 bases). V was cut by 1 base and J by 7 bases, with 7 bases left in between. The CDR3 sequence is 13 residues long. Germline V gives CDR1 SGHAT, CDR2 FQNNGV. CDR3 sequence reads: CASSLVGGGELFF. The DNA of the CDR3 is TGTGCCAGCAGCTTAGTGGGGGGCGGGGAGCTGTTTTTT.

The chain employs TRBV28 and TRBJ2-4, with a weak D call TRBD1 (6 bases). The CDR3 has 15 residues. V was cut by 3 bases and J by 3 bases, with 12 bases left in between. The germline gives CDR1 MDHEN, CDR2 SYDVKM. The CDR3 region is CASSFAGALKNIQYF. In DNA, the CDR3 is TGTGCCAGCAGTTTTGCAGGGGCACTCAAAAACATTCAGTACTTC.

The chain is built from TRBV3-1 (or the pseudogene TRBV3-2) and TRBJ2-1, with D perhaps TRBD2 (5 bases). Between the trimmed V and J ends, which lost 0 bases and 7 bases, there was a span of 16 bases. Germline lookup yields CDR1 LGHDT and CDR2 YNNKEL (reference sequence). The CDR3 length is 16 residues. DNA of the CDR3: TGTGCCAGCAGCCAAGACAGTTCCGGGAATCGGAATGAGCAGTTCTTC. Its translation: CASSQDSSGNRNEQFF.

This sequence joins TRBV28 and TRBJ2-5, with 10 bases lining up with TRBD1. There are 15 residues in the CDR3. The germline gives CDR1 MDHEN, CDR2 SYDVKM. Trimming cost V 5 bases and J 5 bases; bases outside gene matches: 8. The DNA for the CDR3 is TGTGCCAGCAGTGTTGACAGGGGGCGTCGGGAGACCCAGTACTTC. It is translated as CASSVDRGRRETQYF.

The V and J genes are TRBV6-5 and TRBJ1-1; D gene uncertain. Germline-derived CDR1 and CDR2 are MNHEY and SVGAGI. V was clipped by 6 bases and J by 1 base, with 9 bases between them. CDR3 length equals 13 residues. The CDR3 sequence: CASRAPKNTEAFF. CDR3 DNA sequence: TGTGCCAGCAGGGCTCCAAAGAACACTGAAGCTTTCTTT.

This clone was seen just once. The chain combines TRBV6-1 with TRBJ2-5, with 7 bases matching TRBD1. V lost 0 bases and J lost 5; bases outside the gene matches: 6. This CDR3 contains 15 residues. Germline V CDR1 and CDR2: MNHNS, SASEGT. The CDR3 sequence: CASSEAGTARETQYF. CDR3 sequence (DNA): TGTGCCAGCAGTGAAGCCGGGACAGCCAGGGAGACCCAGTACTTC.

Notes on this clone: At one boundary the junction diverges from the germline segment, which might be a read error. J is TRBJ1-2 and V is TRBV27, with a weak D call TRBD1 (5 bases). The CDR3 extends over 10 amino acids. The V gene's germline CDR1 is MNHEY and CDR2 SMNVEV (reference sequence). CDR3 sequence: CASCREGRVF. The DNA for the CDR3 is TGTGCCAGCTGCAGGGAGGGGAGAGTCTTC.

The chain recombines TRBV9 with TRBJ1-1; the D gene is possibly TRBD1 (5 bases). There are 13 residues in the CDR3. Germline CDR1 and CDR2: SGDLS and YYNGEE. V was clipped by 1 base and J by 1 base, with 5 bases between them. The CDR3, as DNA: TGTGCCAGCAGCGTAACAGGGAACACTGAAGCTTTCTTT. It is translated as CASSVTGNTEAFF. The full variable domain, rest sourced from reference TRBV9 and TRBJ1-1, is DSGVTQTPKHLITATGQRVTLRCSPRSGDLSVYWYQQSLDQGLQFLIQYYNGEERAKGNILERFSAQQFPDLHSELNLSSLELGDSALYFCASSVTGNTEAFFGQGTRLTVV.